The 20 T cell receptor beta chains below come from one sample, sequenced in a study of early T cells in non-severe SARS-CoV-2 infection. TCRdb ran MiXCR on the 5' RACE reads and lists one entry per CDR3 protein. The sample includes approximately 50,000 distinct CDR3 sequences, more than 10% of them seen just once. The sample was whole blood, taken at baseline. These receptors were taken from an adult who was a healthcare worker with PCR-confirmed SARS-CoV-2 infection or an uninfected control (not recorded which).

The chain recombines TRBV7-8 with TRBJ1-6; D not resolved. V was pared by 2 bases and J by 7 bases, with 6 bases between. CDR1 is SGHVS and CDR2 is FQNEAQ in the germline V gene. The CDR3 has 13 amino acids. CDR3 sequence: CASSLTENSPLHF. CDR3 coding DNA: TGTGCCAGCAGCTTAACGGAAAATTCACCCCTCCACTTT. Together with reference TRBV7-8 and TRBJ1-6, the CDR3 gives the full variable domain: GAGVSQSPRYKVAKRGQDVALRCDPISGHVSLFWYQQALGQGPEFLTYFQNEAQLDKSGLPSDRFFAERPEGSVSTLKIQRTQQEDSAVYLCASSLTENSPLHFGNGTRLTVT.

The chain carries TRBV2 and TRBJ2-2, with a weak D call TRBD1 (6 bases). Germline V gene lookup returns CDR1 SNHLY and CDR2 FYNNEI. The V end was cut by 6 bases, the J end by 7 bases, with 15 bases between. The CDR3 has 14 amino acids. CDR3 sequence: CASSVQGLDGELFF. CDR3 in DNA: TGTGCCAGCAGCGTACAGGGCTTAGACGGGGAGCTGTTTTTT.

This clonotype was observed many times. The rearrangement joins TRBV20-1 to TRBJ1-6; a possible D gene is TRBD1 (5 bases). V lost 2 bases, J lost 9 bases, and 14 bases lay in between. The CDR3 has 14 amino acids. The germline V gene encodes CDR1 DFQATT and CDR2 SNEGSKA (reference sequence). The CDR3, as DNA: TGCAGTGCTAGATCTTCGTTGGGGGGTTCACCCCTCCACTTT. It is translated as CSARSSLGGSPLHF.

This clonotype showed up many times. The V gene is TRBV4-1, the J gene TRBJ2-1, with a tentative D call TRBD2 (5 bases). V was clipped by 0 bases and J by 9 bases, with 12 bases between them. Per the germline V gene, CDR1 is MGHRA and CDR2 is YSYEKL. The CDR3 has 14 amino acids. The CDR3, as DNA: TGCGCCAGCAGCCAAGAATGGCTAGCTAGTGAGCAGTTCTTC. Translation gives CASSQEWLASEQFF.

The V and J genes are TRBV9 and TRBJ2-1, with 9 bases that match TRBD2. The CDR3 totals 16 residues. The V segment lost 4 bases and the J segment 2 bases; nucleotides outside the gene matches: 7. CDR1 is SGDLS and CDR2 is YYNGEE in the germline V gene. In DNA, the CDR3 is TGTGCCAGCAGCCCCCGACTAGCGGATACCTACAATGAGCAGTTCTTC. This sequence encodes CASSPRLADTYNEQFF.

The count of this clonotype is one. The chain recombines TRBV14 with TRBJ2-4, with D unresolved. The V gene's germline CDR1 is SGHDN and CDR2 FVKESK. The CDR3 loop spans 13 amino acids. V was pared by 3 bases and J by 2 bases, with 5 bases between. The CDR3 loop reads CASSHRSKNIQYF. As DNA, the CDR3 is TGTGCCAGCAGCCATAGATCCAAAAACATTCAGTACTTC. Full variable domain (missing parts from reference TRBV14 and TRBJ2-4): EAGVTQFPSHSVIEKGQTVTLRCDPISGHDNLYWYRRVMGKEIKFLLHFVKESKQDESGMPNNRFLAERTGGTYSTLKVQPAELEDSGVYFCASSHRSKNIQYFGAGTRLSVL.

The chain links TRBV27 to TRBJ1-5; possible D gene TRBD1, 5 bases. The CDR3 runs to 14 residues. Trimming took off 4 bases at V and 3 bases at J, with 10 bases between the two ends. Germline-derived CDR1 and CDR2 are MNHEY and SMNVEV (reference sequence). CDR3 in DNA: TGTGCCAGCAGTTGGCAGGGCCCCAATCAGCCCCAGCATTTT. Protein product: CASSWQGPNQPQHF.

This clonotype has ten or more counts. J is TRBJ1-5 and V is TRBV2; 10 bases agree with TRBD1. This CDR3 region has 15 residues. Losses at the gene ends were 8 bases for V and 0 bases for J; bases not matched to a gene: 4. Germline CDR1 reads SNHLY; CDR2 reads FYNNEI. CDR3 sequence reads: CASGTGVGSNQPQHF. The CDR3 DNA is TGTGCCAGCGGGACAGGGGTAGGTAGCAATCAGCCCCAGCATTTT.

The sample holds many counts of this clonotype. The rearrangement uses TRBV6-5 and TRBJ1-1; D is possibly TRBD1 (5 bases). This CDR3 has 13 residues. The V end lost 5 bases, the J end lost 5 bases, and 12 bases lay between the germline ends. CDR1 MNHEY and CDR2 SVGAGI come from the germline V gene. The CDR3, as DNA: TGTGCCAGCAGTACAGGTTGGGGGACTGAAGCTTTCTTT. This sequence encodes CASSTGWGTEAFF.

V is TRBV7-6 and J is TRBJ2-2; 8 nucleotides align to TRBD2. This CDR3 comprises 17 residues. J gave up 0 bases and V 4 bases, and 7 bases lay outside the gene matches. Germline V lookup: CDR1 SGHVS, CDR2 FNYEAQ. The CDR3 is CASSSPSGLANTGELFF. CDR3 nucleotide sequence: TGTGCCAGCAGCTCCCCGTCGGGACTAGCGAACACCGGGGAGCTGTTTTTT. Based on the CDR3 plus reference TRBV7-6 and TRBJ2-2, the full variable domain is GAGVSQSPRYKVTKRGQDVALRCDPISGHVSLYWYRQALGQGPEFLTYFNYEAQQDKSGLPNDRFSAERPEGSISTLTIQRTEQRDSAMYRCASSSPSGLANTGELFFGEGSRLTVL.

The V and J genes are TRBV20-1 and TRBJ1-1; the D is unclear. The germline V and J ends were trimmed by 1 base and 2 bases, with 5 bases remaining between them. The CDR3 covers 12 residues. Germline CDR1 and CDR2: DFQATT and SNEGSKA (reference sequence). CDR3 nucleotides: TGCAGTGCTAGAGGGCCTAACACTGAAGCTTTCTTT. Translating it yields CSARGPNTEAFF.

Only a few counts were recorded for this clonotype. The chain is built from TRBV12-3 or TRBV12-4 and TRBJ2-7; 8 bases are a match to TRBD1. J lost 0 bases, V lost 3 bases, and 7 bases had no gene match. The CDR3 is 16 residues long. The CDR3 loop reads CASSLVDRALSYEQYF. CDR3 DNA sequence: TGTGCCAGCAGTTTGGTGGACAGGGCGCTCTCCTACGAGCAGTACTTC.

The genes are TRBV6-2 or TRBV6-3 and TRBJ2-1, with 12 nucleotides matching TRBD2. Trimming removed 5 bases from V and 0 bases from J; junction bases left unmatched: 8. Germline-derived CDR1 and CDR2 are MNHEY and SVGEGT. This CDR3 is 18 amino acids long. The DNA of the CDR3 is TGTGCCAGCAGTACACGGACTAGCGGGGTCAGCTCCTACAATGAGCAGTTCTTC. Amino acids: CASSTRTSGVSSYNEQFF.

Ten or more counts support this clonotype. V and J are TRBV28 and TRBJ2-1, with TRBD1 identical over 9 bases. Unmatched junction bases numbered 10, after V lost 6 bases and J lost 4 bases. The CDR3 runs 16 residues. Germline values: CDR1 MDHEN, CDR2 SYDVKM. This chain's CDR3 is CASRPAGTGNYNEQFF. Written as DNA, the CDR3 is TGTGCCAGCAGGCCAGCCGGGACAGGGAATTACAATGAGCAGTTCTTC.

The chain uses TRBV28 and TRBJ1-2; D not resolved. CDR3 length: 12 residues. From germline, CDR1 is MDHEN and CDR2 SYDVKM. The V end was cut by 6 bases, the J end by 6 bases, with 11 bases between. The CDR3 DNA sequence: TGTGCCAGCAGGGACTGGAAGGATGGCTACACCTTC. This gives the protein CASRDWKDGYTF.

This clonotype was picked up one time. V is TRBV4-2 and J is TRBJ1-2; D unresolved. V lost 4 bases to trimming and J lost 7 bases, with 22 bases between them. CDR3 length: 16 residues. Germline values: CDR1 LGHNA, CDR2 YNFKEQ. The CDR3 DNA follows: TGTGCCAGCAGCCTGAAGCCGGGAGATCCGTCCGTTGGCTACACCTTC. It encodes CASSLKPGDPSVGYTF.

This clonotype appeared many times. The chain recombines TRBV13 with TRBJ1-2; no definite D call. Trimming removed 5 bases from V and 2 bases from J, with 18 bases in between. Germline V gives CDR1 PRHDT, CDR2 FYEKMQ (reference sequence). This CDR3 spans 16 amino acids. Written as DNA, the CDR3 is TGTGCCAGCAGCCCCGGCAACAGAAACCTAAACTATGGCTACACCTTC. It specifies CASSPGNRNLNYGYTF.

The sample holds a few counts of this clonotype. The J gene is TRBJ2-4, the V gene TRBV25-1; 9 nucleotides match TRBD1. The CDR3 covers 15 residues. V lost 5 bases and J lost 4; bases outside the gene matches: 6. Germline values: CDR1 MGHDK, CDR2 SYGVNS. CDR3 in amino acids: CASSNAGQGKNIQYF. CDR3 DNA sequence: TGTGCCAGCAGTAACGCCGGACAGGGGAAAAACATTCAGTACTTC.

The chain uses TRBV11-2 and TRBJ2-3; D assignment may be TRBD1 or TRBD2 (5 bases each). CDR1 and CDR2 (germline): SGHAT, FQNNGV. The V gene lost 3 bases and the J gene lost 3 bases, with 13 bases spanning the gap. The CDR3 spans 15 residues. CDR3 protein: CASSLIGAQTDTQYF. DNA for the CDR3: TGTGCCAGCAGCTTGATCGGGGCTCAAACAGATACGCAGTATTTT.

V usage is TRBV20-1 and J usage is TRBJ2-1; TRBD2 matches at 7 bases. Germline CDR1 and CDR2: DFQATT and SNEGSKA (reference sequence). CDR3 size: 14 residues. V shed 6 bases and J 5 bases; nucleotides not matched to a gene: 10. CDR3 bases: TGCAGTGCCTTTCGTGGGAGGGCCAACAATGAGCAGTTCTTC. Encoded protein: CSAFRGRANNEQFF.